Reported below is one TCR beta chain. The data stem from a study of blood T cell repertoires in COVID-19. Study-level information: COVID-19 samples from acute and convalescent phases originated in the United States, Italy and Spain. The analysed material was cDNA or gDNA that came from T cells, B-cell-depleted T cells, or PBMCs.

In the original analysis: By means of reference gene primer amplification, nucleated cell counts were estimated. Generated by immunoSEQ multiplex PCR, the TCRdb table keeps only in-frame clones and is missing some. The DNA was the basis for D and trimming; V, J and clone size are from that table. The sample contains some 120,000 clones, around 80% of which appear only once. The specimen sequenced was peripheral blood. The sequence came from a man older than 75 with active or convalescent COVID-19.

The CDR3: CASSYSVRGLYNEQFF. The CDR3, as DNA: TGTGCCAGCAGTTACAGTGTCAGGGGCCTCTACAATGAGCAGTTCTTC. The chain couples TRBV6-6 to TRBJ2-1; D is perhaps TRBD1 (6 bases). The V and J ends lost 2 bases and 3 bases respectively, with 14 bases between them. Germline lookup yields CDR1 MNHNY and CDR2 SVGAGI (reference sequence). CDR3 length equals 16 residues.